The next 22 T cell receptor beta chains were all read from a single sample in a study of technical replicates of blood from several donors. This table comes from immunoSEQ multiplex PCR, and its TCRdb copy is limited to in-frame clones, with some not included. Of over 50,000 clones listed, 94% were seen once; the top ten hold approximately 0.2%. Source material: T cells isolated from PBMCs. These receptors all come from a human donor in good health.

The chain recombines TRBV7-2 with TRBJ2-1; tentatively, D is TRBD2 (5 bases). This CDR3 contains 15 residues. CDR1 SGHTA and CDR2 FQGNSA come from the germline V gene. Trimming cost V 3 bases and J 4 bases, with 13 bases left between them. The CDR3 sequence is CASSLASRTYNEQFF. The CDR3 DNA reads TGTGCCAGCAGCTTGGCTAGCCGAACGTACAATGAGCAGTTCTTC.

This chain joins TRBV7-6 and TRBJ2-5; D possibly corresponds to TRBD1 (5 bases). Trimming shortened V by 8 bases and J by 5 bases, and 15 bases separated the two germline ends. From germline, CDR1 is SGHVS and CDR2 FNYEAQ. The CDR3 runs 13 residues. The CDR3 DNA reads TGTGCCAGCTCCGAGACAGCTGGGGAGACCCAGTACTTC. Translating it yields CASSETAGETQYF.

V usage is TRBV4-1 and J usage is TRBJ2-2; perhaps TRBD1 as D (5 bases). Looked up from germline, CDR1 is MGHRA and CDR2 is YSYEKL. Trimming took 4 bases from V and 4 from J, leaving 16 bases between them. This CDR3 has 16 residues. CDR3 sequence: CASSPEWQGSTGELFF. The DNA of the CDR3 is TGCGCCAGCAGCCCCGAGTGGCAGGGTTCCACCGGGGAGCTGTTTTTT.

The chain has TRBV29-1 and TRBJ2-2, with 11 bases lining up with TRBD2. Germline CDR1 reads SQVTM; CDR2 reads ANQGSEA. Unmatched junction bases numbered 4, after V lost 4 bases and J lost 6 bases. This CDR3 is built from 14 residues. The CDR3 DNA is TGCAGCGTTGGGACTAGCGGGTTGCCCGGGGAGCTGTTTTTT. This gives the protein CSVGTSGLPGELFF.

This clone showed up just a few times. This chain uses TRBV9 with TRBJ2-7; a possible D gene is TRBD1 (6 bases). V lost 0 bases, J lost 1 base, and 8 bases lay in between. Germline assignment: CDR1 SGDLS and CDR2 YYNGEE. There are 14 residues in the CDR3. CDR3 amino acids: CASSVGQESYEQYF. DNA of the CDR3: TGTGCCAGCAGCGTAGGACAGGAGTCCTACGAGCAGTACTTC.

The chain couples TRBV10-3 to TRBJ1-3; no reliable D call. Germline values: CDR1 ENHRY, CDR2 SYGVKD. V was cut by 7 bases and J by 7 bases, with 14 bases left in between. This CDR3 contains 13 residues. Here the CDR3 DNA reads TGTGCCATCAACCCCGGGAATAGGAACACCATATATTTT. This translates into CAINPGNRNTIYF.

The chain combines TRBV13 with TRBJ2-7; TRBD2 might be the D (7 bases). Germline CDR1 and CDR2: PRHDT and FYEKMQ (reference sequence). This CDR3 is 14 amino acids long. The germline V and J ends were trimmed by 6 bases and 4 bases, with 16 bases remaining between them. DNA of the CDR3: TGTGCCAGCAGTCTCGGGGGGCGGAAGTACGAGCAGTACTTC. It specifies CASSLGGRKYEQYF.

The rearrangement uses TRBV7-9 and TRBJ2-1; possibly TRBD2 for D (6 bases). CDR1 and CDR2 (germline): SEHNR, FQNEAQ (reference sequence). V dropped 4 bases and J dropped 3 bases, with 13 bases sitting between them. This CDR3 is built from 15 residues. For the CDR3, the DNA is TGTGCCAGCAGCTCAGACGGAGGGGTCTACAATGAGCAGTTCTTC. Its protein is CASSSDGGVYNEQFF. The whole variable domain, remainder taken from reference TRBV7-9 and TRBJ2-1, is DTGVSQNPRHKITKRGQNVTFRCDPISEHNRLYWYRQTLGQGPEFLTYFQNEAQLEKSRLLSDRFSAERPKGSFSTLEIQRTEQGDSAMYLCASSSDGGVYNEQFFGPGTRLTVL.

This chain joins TRBV10-3 and TRBJ2-3; 7 bases agree with TRBD2. This CDR3 contains 14 residues. The germline V gene has CDR1 ENHRY and CDR2 SYGVKD. Germline trimming cut 5 bases from V and 2 bases from J; bases unmatched to any gene: 4. The CDR3 sequence is CAISKAGPTDTQYF. The CDR3 bases are TGTGCCATCAGTAAAGCGGGACCCACAGATACGCAGTATTTT.

In the case of this clone: Other DNA sequences within the sample encode an identical CDR3. The chain joins TRBV5-1 to TRBJ1-5, with 7 bases matching TRBD1. CDR1 is SGHRS, CDR2 YFSETQ, per germline. The CDR3 spans 14 residues. The ends lost 2 bases at V and 2 bases at J; junction bases unmatched: 1. The CDR3 DNA follows: TGCGCCAGCAGCTTAACAGGGGGCAATCAGCCCCAGCATTTT. It yields the protein CASSLTGGNQPQHF.

V gene TRBV29-1 combines with J gene TRBJ2-7; D gene uncertain. The V end lost 0 bases, the J end lost 5 bases, and 14 bases lay between the germline ends. Germline loops: CDR1 SQVTM, CDR2 ANQGSEA. The CDR3 consists of 14 residues. The CDR3 sequence: CSVEDPGELDEQYF. CDR3 DNA: TGCAGCGTTGAAGATCCAGGTGAATTGGACGAGCAGTACTTC.

The table lists this clone with a few counts. The chain recombines TRBV7-9 with TRBJ2-2; possible D gene TRBD2, 6 bases. The V end lost 1 base, the J end lost 5 bases, and 14 bases lay between the germline ends. Germline V gene data show CDR1 as SEHNR and CDR2 as FQNEAQ (reference sequence). The CDR3 is 16 amino acids. The CDR3 DNA reads TGTGCCAGCAGCTTAGACGCAGGGCTAGCGACCGGGGAGCTGTTTTTT. Protein: CASSLDAGLATGELFF.

The gene calls are TRBV29-1 and TRBJ1-2; 7 bases match TRBD1. CDR3 length equals 13 residues. Germline V CDR1 and CDR2: SQVTM, ANQGSEA. The trim removed 7 bases at V and 1 base at J, leaving 6 bases unmatched. CDR3: CSARDRSNYGYTF. CDR3 in DNA: TGCAGCGCCCGGGACAGAAGTAACTATGGCTACACCTTC.

The rearrangement uses TRBV6-5 and TRBJ2-3; D ambiguous. The V gene's germline CDR1 is MNHEY and CDR2 SVGAGI. V lost 4 bases and J lost 0, with 8 bases in between. This CDR3 is 14 amino acids long. CDR3 amino acids: CASSLRSSTDTQYF. The CDR3 DNA is TGTGCCAGCAGTTTGAGGTCCAGCACAGATACGCAGTATTTT.

This chain links TRBV7-9 with TRBJ2-7, with 9 bases aligning to TRBD2. V was pared by 6 bases and J by 3 bases, with 9 bases of the junction left unmatched. Germline CDR1 and CDR2: SEHNR and FQNEAQ (reference sequence). The CDR3 extends over 15 amino acids. CDR3 region: CASSRYGTSLYEQYF. In nucleotides, the CDR3 is TGTGCCAGCAGTCGGTACGGGACTAGCCTCTACGAGCAGTACTTC.

This rearrangement joins TRBV5-6 to TRBJ2-5; TRBD1 matches 7 bases. This CDR3 region has 15 residues. Germline CDR1 SGHDT, CDR2 YYEEEE. V was clipped by 5 bases and J by 5 bases; unmatched bases: 12. CDR3 in amino acids: CASSFEQGNQETQYF. CDR3 in DNA: TGTGCCAGCAGTTTCGAACAGGGGAATCAGGAGACCCAGTACTTC.

This sequence joins TRBV10-2 and TRBJ2-1, with 12 bases fitting TRBD2. The CDR3 sequence is 14 residues long. CDR1 and CDR2 (germline): WSHSY, SAAADI. The junction had 2 bases not matched to a gene; V was cut back by 5 bases and J by 6 bases. The CDR3 region has the DNA TGCGCCAGCAGTCTAGCGGGGGGGGTCAATGAGCAGTTCTTC. Translating gives CASSLAGGVNEQFF.

The V gene is TRBV11-2, the J gene TRBJ2-2; TRBD2 matches 8 bases. The junction had 12 bases not matched to a gene; V was cut back by 6 bases and J by 6 bases. The CDR3 runs 16 residues. CDR1 is SGHAT, CDR2 FQNNGV, per germline. The CDR3 DNA sequence: TGTGCCAGCAGATCGCAGCGGGGGCGCATTTCCGGGGAGCTGTTTTTT. Amino acids: CASRSQRGRISGELFF.

The chain employs TRBV6-5 and TRBJ2-3; TRBD2 matches 7 bases. V lost 2 bases and J lost 5; bases outside the gene matches: 10. CDR3 length equals 16 residues. Per germline, CDR1 MNHEY and CDR2 SVGAGI. The CDR3 region has the DNA TGTGCCAGCAGTTACGCGGGGGTCGGTATGAAAGATACGCAGTATTTT. This translates into CASSYAGVGMKDTQYF.

The chain carries TRBV11-2 and TRBJ2-7; TRBD2 agrees at 11 bases. With V trimmed by 2 bases and J by 6 bases, 6 bases remained unmatched. CDR3 length equals 15 residues. The germline gives CDR1 SGHAT, CDR2 FQNNGV. CDR3 bases: TGTGCCAGCAGCTTAAAGGTAGCGGGAGGGCCCGAGCAGTACTTC. Encoded protein: CASSLKVAGGPEQYF.

The V and J genes are TRBV5-4 and TRBJ1-2, with a tentative D call TRBD1 (5 bases). In germline, CDR1 is SGHNT, CDR2 YYREEE (reference sequence). V was cut by 2 bases and J by 4 bases, with 12 bases left in between. The length of the CDR3 is 14 residues. CDR3 residues: CASSLSGGAYGYTF. In DNA form, the CDR3 reads TGTGCCAGCAGCTTATCCGGAGGGGCCTATGGCTACACCTTC.

The chain recombines TRBV5-6 with TRBJ2-1; TRBD2 matches 12 bases. This CDR3 has 16 amino acids. V lost 2 bases to trimming and J lost 8 bases; unmatched junction nucleotides: 8. Per the germline V gene, CDR1 is SGHDT and CDR2 is YYEEEE. The CDR3 sequence is CASSFMASGGVDEQFF. DNA for the CDR3: TGTGCCAGCAGCTTTATGGCTAGCGGGGGGGTGGATGAGCAGTTCTTC.